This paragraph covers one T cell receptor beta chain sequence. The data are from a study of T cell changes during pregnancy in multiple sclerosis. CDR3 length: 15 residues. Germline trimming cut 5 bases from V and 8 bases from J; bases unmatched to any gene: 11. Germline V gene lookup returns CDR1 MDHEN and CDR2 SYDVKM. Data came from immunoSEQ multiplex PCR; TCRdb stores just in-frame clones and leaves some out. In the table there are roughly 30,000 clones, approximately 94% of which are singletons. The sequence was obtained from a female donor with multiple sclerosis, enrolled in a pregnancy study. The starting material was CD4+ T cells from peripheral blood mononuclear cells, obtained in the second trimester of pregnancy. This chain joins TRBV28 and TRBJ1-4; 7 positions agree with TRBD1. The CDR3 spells CASSPQTGLGEKLFF. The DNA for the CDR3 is TGTGCCAGCAGTCCACAGACAGGGTTGGGGGAAAAACTGTTTTTT.